Below, 30 T cell receptor beta chains from the same sample are listed, as sequenced in a study of blood T cell repertoires in COVID-19. Here immunoSEQ multiplex PCR was the method, and the copy in TCRdb shows in-frame clones only, minus some. The table includes around 94,000 clones, 70% to 85% detected once. Sequenced material: peripheral blood. These receptors were collected from a man aged 55 to 70 with active or convalescent COVID-19.

The chain links TRBV5-8 to TRBJ1-6; D unclear. The CDR3 consists of 15 residues. CDR1 is SGHTS, CDR2 YDEGEE, per germline. The V gene lost 2 bases and the J gene lost 0 bases, with 6 bases spanning the gap. CDR3 nucleotides: TGTGCCAGCAGCTTAGGGAGCTCCTATAATTCACCCCTCCACTTT. Protein product: CASSLGSSYNSPLHF.

This clone was detected a few times. The rearrangement joins TRBV2 to TRBJ1-1; D possibly corresponds to TRBD1 (6 bases). Between the trimmed V and J ends, which lost 6 bases and 0 bases, there was a span of 14 bases. The CDR3 covers 15 residues. The germline V gene has CDR1 SNHLY and CDR2 FYNNEI. This chain's CDR3 is CASRRDISMNTEAFF. The CDR3 bases are TGTGCCAGCAGGAGGGACATCTCAATGAACACTGAAGCTTTCTTT.

The gene calls are TRBV10-3 and TRBJ2-7; D is unclear. The germline CDR1 and CDR2 sequences are ENHRY and SYGVKD. The CDR3 is 14 residues long. Trimming took off 0 bases at V and 2 bases at J, with 8 bases between the two ends. CDR3 region: CAISESGVTYEQYV. For the CDR3, the DNA is TGTGCCATCAGTGAGTCGGGCGTAACCTACGAGCAGTACGTC.

This chain uses TRBV2 with TRBJ2-3; 7 positions agree with TRBD1. The germline CDR1 and CDR2 sequences are SNHLY and FYNNEI. V shed 4 bases and J 5 bases; nucleotides not matched to a gene: 6. This CDR3 has 14 amino acids. DNA for the CDR3: TGTGCCAGCAGTGTAGCAGGGGGTTTAGATACGCAGTATTTT. Translation: CASSVAGGLDTQYF.

This clone has only one observation. The chain has TRBV5-4 and TRBJ1-1; no clear D gene. In germline, CDR1 is SGHNT, CDR2 YYREEE (reference sequence). There are 15 residues in the CDR3. V was shortened by 5 bases and J by 11 bases, with 25 bases between the two germline ends. The CDR3 sequence is CASRPSSRARGEAFF. Here the CDR3 DNA reads TGTGCCAGCAGACCATCTTCAAGGGCTCGGGGTGAGGCTTTCTTT.

The chain recombines TRBV18 with TRBJ2-7; 10 bases line up with TRBD1. Germline values: CDR1 KGHSH, CDR2 LQKENI. V trimming: 5 bases; J trimming: 5 bases; junction bases outside the gene matches: 3. The CDR3 has 13 residues. The CDR3 DNA sequence: TGTGCCAGCTCAACGGGACAGGGGAACGAGCAGTACGTC. It specifies CASSTGQGNEQYV.

This sequence joins TRBV7-6 and TRBJ1-3; D is unresolved. This CDR3 region has 14 residues. Germline-derived CDR1 and CDR2 are SGHVS and FNYEAQ. Trimming took off 5 bases at V and 0 bases at J, with 8 bases between the two ends. CDR3 loop: CASSRDRSGNTIYF. DNA for the CDR3: TGTGCCAGCAGCCGGGATCGCTCTGGAAACACCATATATTTT. The full variable domain, its missing parts supplied by reference TRBV7-6 and TRBJ1-3, is GAGVSQSPRYKVTKRGQDVALRCDPISGHVSLYWYRQALGQGPEFLTYFNYEAQQDKSGLPNDRFSAERPEGSISTLTIQRTEQRDSAMYRCASSRDRSGNTIYFGEGSWLTVV.

Turning to this clone: Different DNA sequences within this sample yield the same CDR3. The V and J genes are TRBV11-3 and TRBJ1-1; D not certain. This CDR3 region has 13 residues. Trimming cost V 0 bases and J 7 bases, with 9 bases left between them. CDR1 SGHNT and CDR2 YENEEA come from the germline V gene. This CDR3 is CASSLDQVSEAFF. Here the CDR3 DNA reads TGTGCCAGCAGCTTAGATCAGGTCAGTGAAGCTTTCTTT.

This clone came up once. V gene TRBV5-1 combines with J gene TRBJ1-5; 8 bases match TRBD1. V trimming: 0 bases; J trimming: 6 bases; junction bases outside the gene matches: 5. Germline values: CDR1 SGHRS, CDR2 YFSETQ. The CDR3 runs to 15 residues. In DNA form, the CDR3 reads TGCGCCAGCAGCTTGGGACAGGGGTCCGGTCAGCCCCAGCATTTT. It is translated as CASSLGQGSGQPQHF.

In its sample, this clone is medium-sized. The rearrangement links TRBV4-1 to TRBJ2-7; D is unclear. CDR1 and CDR2 (germline): MGHRA, YSYEKL. V was trimmed by 1 base and J by 5 bases, leaving 18 bases between them. The CDR3 has 16 amino acids. The DNA of the CDR3 is TGCGCCAGCAGCCAAGTGAATTTAGTCGGTTATGACGAGCAGTACTTC. It translates to CASSQVNLVGYDEQYF.

The genes are TRBV5-1 and TRBJ2-1; TRBD1 agrees at 10 bases. The J segment lost 5 bases and the V segment lost 4 bases, leaving 3 bases of the junction unmatched. The CDR3 is 14 residues long. Per germline, CDR1 SGHRS and CDR2 YFSETQ. The CDR3 spells CASSPGTGDNEQFF. CDR3 nucleotide sequence: TGCGCCAGCAGCCCCGGGACAGGGGACAATGAGCAGTTCTTC.

The genes are TRBV6-2 or TRBV6-3 and TRBJ2-1, with a tentative D call TRBD2 (5 bases). This CDR3 spans 16 amino acids. Germline CDR1 is MNHEY and CDR2 is SVGEGT. Trimming cost V 3 bases and J 7 bases, with 19 bases left between them. CDR3 sequence: CASSYSLADILNEQFF. The CDR3 DNA reads TGTGCCAGCAGTTATAGCCTAGCTGACATACTGAATGAGCAGTTCTTC.

The chain couples TRBV27 to TRBJ1-1, with 9 bases fitting TRBD1. Per germline, CDR1 MNHEY and CDR2 SMNVEV (reference sequence). The CDR3 sequence is 16 residues long. The ends lost 2 bases at V and 1 base at J; junction bases unmatched: 5. The CDR3 here is CASSLRTGGGNTEAFF. CDR3 DNA sequence: TGTGCCAGCAGTTTACGTACAGGGGGCGGGAACACTGAAGCTTTCTTT.

The CDR3 spells CASSYRDSEETQYF. The CDR3 DNA is TGTGCCAGCAGTTACCGGGACAGCGAAGAGACCCAGTACTTC. The rearrangement links TRBV5-6 to TRBJ2-5; 7 nucleotides match TRBD1. Trimming took 5 bases from V and 3 from J; bases not matched to a gene: 7. Per germline, CDR1 SGHDT and CDR2 YYEEEE. The CDR3 is 14 residues long.

This sequence joins TRBV10-2 and TRBJ1-5; D remains ambiguous. Between the trimmed V and J ends, which lost 10 bases and 4 bases, there was a span of 14 bases. Germline V gene data show CDR1 as WSHSY and CDR2 as SAAADI. CDR3 length: 13 amino acids. The CDR3 region is CATLQRPNQPQHF. DNA of the CDR3: TGCGCCACCCTACAGAGACCGAATCAGCCCCAGCATTTT.

The CDR3 DNA sequence: TGTGCCAGCAGCTTAGGGGACAGTACTTACACTGAAGCTTTCTTT. As protein: CASSLGDSTYTEAFF. The V and J genes are TRBV7-9 and TRBJ1-1; 7 bases line up with TRBD1. The CDR3 totals 15 residues. In germline, CDR1 is SEHNR, CDR2 FQNEAQ (reference sequence). V was pared by 1 base and J by 3 bases, with 5 bases of the junction left unmatched.

The genes are TRBV7-9 and TRBJ2-5, with D possibly being TRBD1 (6 bases). Trimming cost V 4 bases and J 5 bases, with 20 bases left between them. Looked up from germline, CDR1 is SEHNR and CDR2 is FQNEAQ (reference sequence). The CDR3 is 16 amino acids. CDR3 residues: CASSSIGQIASETQYF. The DNA of the CDR3 is TGTGCCAGCAGCTCCATAGGACAGATCGCTTCGGAGACCCAGTACTTC.

The CDR3 nucleotides read TGTGCCAGCTCACCGGGGACAGGGAGGGGGAACAATGAGCAGTTCTTC. Translation gives CASSPGTGRGNNEQFF. The chain recombines TRBV18 with TRBJ2-1, with 9 bases aligning to TRBD1. V gave up 3 bases and J gave up 5 bases; unmatched junction bases: 8. The CDR3 has 16 residues. Germline values: CDR1 KGHSH, CDR2 LQKENI.

V and J are TRBV9 and TRBJ2-2; 9 nucleotides align to TRBD2. From germline, CDR1 is SGDLS and CDR2 YYNGEE. CDR3 size: 16 residues. With 3 bases clipped from V and 1 base from J, the junction kept 4 bases outside the gene matches. CDR3 coding DNA: TGTGCCAGCAGCGAACGACTAGCGGAGAACACCGGGGAGCTGTTTTTT. This sequence encodes CASSERLAENTGELFF.

The genes are TRBV5-1 and TRBJ2-3; D unresolved. The CDR3 is 13 residues long. Germline CDR1 is SGHRS and CDR2 is YFSETQ. The V and J ends lost 3 bases and 1 base respectively, with 6 bases between them. The CDR3 nucleotides read TGCGCCAGCAGCTCCCCGGGCACAGATACGCAGTATTTT. Its protein product is CASSSPGTDTQYF.

V and J are TRBV6-5 and TRBJ1-5; 7 bases map to TRBD1. This CDR3 has 14 residues. Looked up from germline, CDR1 is MNHEY and CDR2 is SVGAGI. J gave up 5 bases and V 6 bases, and 7 bases lay outside the gene matches. The CDR3 sequence: CASSRGQGDQPQHF. The DNA for the CDR3 is TGTGCCAGCAGCCGAGGGCAGGGGGATCAGCCCCAGCATTTT.

This clone was detected once. The chain has TRBV6-5 and TRBJ2-7, with no clear D. CDR3 size: 14 residues. Trimming left V 0 bases short and J 3 bases short, with 9 bases between. CDR1 and CDR2 from the germline V gene are MNHEY and SVGAGI. CDR3 nucleotides: TGTGCCAGCAGTTACTCCCGCGGAGTCTACGAGCAGTACTTC. Protein sequence: CASSYSRGVYEQYF.

The chain joins TRBV9 to TRBJ1-5, with 7 bases lining up with TRBD1. Germline values: CDR1 SGDLS, CDR2 YYNGEE. The CDR3 sequence is 12 residues long. With 8 bases clipped from V and 11 bases from J, the junction kept 10 bases outside the gene matches. This chain's CDR3 is CASAGGDQTQHF. Written as DNA, the CDR3 is TGTGCCAGTGCAGGGGGTGACCAAACCCAGCATTTT.

This chain links TRBV11-3 with TRBJ2-1; TRBD2 might be the D (5 bases). Trimming pared 0 bases from V and 6 bases from J, leaving 12 bases between. Germline assignment: CDR1 SGHNT and CDR2 YENEEA. The CDR3 sequence is 15 residues long. The CDR3 nucleotides read TGTGCCAGCAGCTTAGATGGGAGTAAGTCCAATGAGCAGTTCTTC. Amino acid sequence: CASSLDGSKSNEQFF.

V gene TRBV6-5 combines with J gene TRBJ2-1; 9 bases agree with TRBD2. CDR3 length: 15 amino acids. Trimming cost V 6 bases and J 6 bases; bases outside gene matches: 9. Germline CDR1 and CDR2: MNHEY and SVGAGI. Here the CDR3 reads CASRLAGTGGNEQFF. CDR3 nucleotide sequence: TGTGCCAGCAGGCTAGCGGGAACGGGGGGCAATGAGCAGTTCTTC.

V gene TRBV19 combines with J gene TRBJ2-2; 7 bases are shared with TRBD1. V was clipped by 6 bases and J by 3 bases; unmatched bases: 4. The CDR3 runs 14 residues. Germline V gene data show CDR1 as LNHDA and CDR2 as SQIVND (reference sequence). CDR3 in DNA: TGTGCCAGTAGCCTTACAGGGGACACCGGGGAGCTGTTTTTT. Amino acid sequence: CASSLTGDTGELFF.

This chain links TRBV7-2 with TRBJ2-5; possibly TRBD1 for D (5 bases). CDR1 and CDR2 (germline): SGHTA, FQGNSA. Trimming took 4 bases from V and 7 from J, leaving 7 bases between them. The CDR3 runs 11 residues. DNA for the CDR3: TGTGCCAGCAGCTCTAGGGGGACCCAGTACTTC. Translating it yields CASSSRGTQYF.

The rearrangement links TRBV6-5 to TRBJ2-3; D is perhaps TRBD1 (5 bases). The CDR3 has 15 residues. CDR1 is MNHEY, CDR2 SVGAGI, per germline. The V end was cut by 6 bases, the J end by 0 bases, with 13 bases between. The CDR3 here is CASSQGPTSTDTQYF. For the CDR3, the DNA is TGTGCCAGCAGCCAGGGTCCAACTAGCACAGATACGCAGTATTTT.

This clone occurred once. This chain uses TRBV9 with TRBJ2-5; D perhaps matches TRBD1 (6 bases). V dropped 4 bases and J dropped 4 bases, with 14 bases sitting between them. The CDR3 has 14 amino acids. Germline-derived CDR1 and CDR2 are SGDLS and YYNGEE. The CDR3 region is CASSLRTDAETQYF. Written as DNA, the CDR3 is TGTGCCAGCAGCTTACGGACAGATGCAGAGACCCAGTACTTC. Combining the CDR3 with reference TRBV9 and TRBJ2-5 gives the whole variable domain DSGVTQTPKHLITATGQRVTLRCSPRSGDLSVYWYQQSLDQGLQFLIQYYNGEERAKGNILERFSAQQFPDLHSELNLSSLELGDSALYFCASSLRTDAETQYFGPGTRLLVL.

The rearrangement uses TRBV7-9 and TRBJ2-1, with TRBD2 matching over 8 bases. V shed 2 bases and J 7 bases; nucleotides not matched to a gene: 4. This CDR3 is built from 14 residues. CDR1 and CDR2 (germline): SEHNR, FQNEAQ (reference sequence). The DNA for the CDR3 is TGTGCCAGCAGCTTAATTAGCGGGACGAATGAGCAGTTCTTC. Amino acid sequence: CASSLISGTNEQFF.